Presented here are 20 T cell receptor beta chains from one specimen sequenced in a study of cytomegalovirus exposure and HLA in healthy donors. 60 Vbeta and 13 Jbeta primers were used in PCR. Sequencing was performed with immunoSEQ multiplex PCR; in TCRdb, only in-frame clones are kept and a portion is missing. The sample has approximately 150,000 clones; roughly 80% are singletons. Material: PBMCs. The receptors were gathered from a man aged 40-49 years in good health and CMV-seropositive.

The rearrangement uses TRBV7-3 and TRBJ2-1; 9 bases agree with TRBD2. The CDR3 is made up of 15 amino acids. The V gene's germline CDR1 is SGHTA and CDR2 FQGTGA. V lost 5 bases and J lost 10; bases outside the gene matches: 12. CDR3 protein: CASSPGVAGVEEQFF. In DNA form, the CDR3 reads TGTGCCAGCAGCCCCGGGGTAGCGGGAGTAGAAGAGCAGTTCTTC.

This chain joins TRBV25-1 and TRBJ1-6, with D uncertain. The CDR3 is 17 residues long. Germline CDR1 MGHDK, CDR2 SYGVNS. V gave up 2 bases and J gave up 7 bases, with 18 bases separating them. Here the CDR3 reads CASSEIGSGWGNSPLHF. The CDR3 DNA is TGTGCCAGCAGTGAAATTGGATCGGGGTGGGGAAATTCACCCCTCCACTTT.

This chain joins TRBV7-9 and TRBJ2-1, with D perhaps TRBD1 (6 bases). There are 16 residues in the CDR3. The V gene's germline CDR1 is SEHNR and CDR2 FQNEAQ (reference sequence). V was pared by 5 bases and J by 6 bases, with 20 bases between. The CDR3: CASSLETGQGGNEQFF. Here the CDR3 DNA reads TGTGCCAGCAGCCTAGAAACAGGGCAAGGGGGCAATGAGCAGTTCTTC. The full variable domain, completed using reference TRBV7-9 and TRBJ2-1, is DTGVSQNPRHKITKRGQNVTFRCDPISEHNRLYWYRQTLGQGPEFLTYFQNEAQLEKSRLLSDRFSAERPKGSFSTLEIQRTEQGDSAMYLCASSLETGQGGNEQFFGPGTRLTVL.

This sequence joins TRBV28 and TRBJ2-7, with 7 bases lining up with TRBD2. The CDR3 totals 15 residues. Germline V lookup: CDR1 MDHEN, CDR2 SYDVKM. With 5 bases clipped from V and 2 bases from J, the junction kept 9 bases outside the gene matches. CDR3 loop: CASSPRLAATYEQYF. The CDR3 region has the DNA TGTGCCAGCAGTCCCCGGCTAGCGGCAACCTACGAGCAGTACTTC.

The CDR3 region is CASSSFRDGYTF. CDR3 bases: TGTGCCAGCAGCTCGTTCAGGGATGGCTACACCTTC. The V call is TRBV5-6, the J call TRBJ1-2, with D possibly TRBD1 on 5 matching bases. Trimming left V 3 bases short and J 6 bases short, with 9 bases between. This CDR3 spans 12 amino acids. CDR1 is SGHDT, CDR2 YYEEEE, per germline.

V usage is TRBV10-3 and J usage is TRBJ2-7, with a weak D call TRBD2 (5 bases). Deletions cut 8 bases from V and 5 bases from J, with 10 bases between. This CDR3 comprises 11 residues. Germline V lookup: CDR1 ENHRY, CDR2 SYGVKD. CDR3 nucleotides: TGTGCCATCGGGAGAGCTGACGAGCAGTACTTC. Encoded protein: CAIGRADEQYF.

The V and J genes are TRBV9 and TRBJ2-1, with TRBD2 as a possible D gene (6 bases). The germline CDR1 and CDR2 sequences are SGDLS and YYNGEE. The CDR3 spans 15 residues. V was cut by 3 bases and J by 4 bases, with 14 bases left in between. CDR3 in amino acids: CASSADGGSYNEQFF. The CDR3 nucleotides are TGTGCCAGCAGCGCCGATGGGGGGTCTTACAATGAGCAGTTCTTC.

In the case of this clone: The junction shows a germline mismatch at one end, possibly a read error. This chain connects TRBV7-9 to TRBJ2-5, with 13 positions matching TRBD2. Germline V lookup: CDR1 SEHNR, CDR2 FQNEAQ (reference sequence). This CDR3 contains 18 residues. CDR3 amino acids: CSSSLGLAGVTSQETQYF. CDR3 in DNA: TGTTCCAGCAGCTTAGGACTAGCGGGAGTAACCAGTCAAGAGACCCAGTACTTC. The full variable domain, with the rest looked up from reference TRBV7-9 and TRBJ2-5, is DTGVSQNPRHKITKRGQNVTFRCDPISEHNRLYWYRQTLGQGPEFLTYFQNEAQLEKSRLLSDRFSAERPKGSFSTLEIQRTEQGDSAMYLCSSSLGLAGVTSQETQYFGPGTRLLVL.

This sequence joins TRBV4-2 and TRBJ2-6; 10 nucleotides agree with TRBD2. Germline CDR1 reads LGHNA; CDR2 reads YNFKEQ. The CDR3 is made up of 20 amino acids. V shed 0 bases and J 3 bases; nucleotides not matched to a gene: 11. CDR3 region: CASSQDPGLAGEGGANVLTF. The DNA for the CDR3 is TGTGCCAGCAGCCAAGATCCGGGGCTAGCGGGAGAAGGTGGGGCCAACGTCCTGACTTTC.

The chain uses TRBV5-6 and TRBJ1-1; unclear D gene. The V gene's germline CDR1 is SGHDT and CDR2 YYEEEE. Between the trimmed V and J ends, which lost 0 bases and 11 bases, there was a span of 14 bases. This CDR3 spans 13 amino acids. CDR3 nucleotides: TGTGCCAGCAGCTTGGCCAGCGGGGAGCCGGCTTTCTTT. It translates to CASSLASGEPAFF.

The chain has TRBV5-1 and TRBJ2-3; TRBD2 is a possible D gene (5 bases). The V end was cut by 0 bases, the J end by 4 bases, with 12 bases between. CDR1 and CDR2 (germline): SGHRS, YFSETQ. The CDR3 is 15 amino acids. This chain's CDR3 is CASSLGGQSADTQYF. CDR3 coding DNA: TGCGCCAGCAGCTTGGGCGGGCAAAGTGCAGATACGCAGTATTTT.

The chain recombines TRBV4-1 with TRBJ2-3; a weak D match, TRBD2 (5 bases). Germline CDR1 reads MGHRA; CDR2 reads YSYEKL. This CDR3 spans 17 amino acids. Trimming took 0 bases from V and 1 from J, leaving 14 bases between them. The CDR3 bases are TGCGCCAGCAGCCAAGACTCCCCTGACTATGGCACAGATACGCAGTATTTT. Encoded protein: CASSQDSPDYGTDTQYF.

The rearrangement joins TRBV9 to TRBJ1-6; D remains ambiguous. The CDR3 extends over 14 amino acids. V was shortened by 4 bases and J by 7 bases, with 12 bases between the two germline ends. Germline V lookup: CDR1 SGDLS, CDR2 YYNGEE. The CDR3 bases are TGTGCCAGCAGCACGGGAGACGCGAATTCACCCCTCCACTTT. Its protein is CASSTGDANSPLHF.

This clone was counted between two and nine times. The chain is built from TRBV19 and TRBJ1-3; TRBD1 matches at 7 bases. Germline V gene data show CDR1 as LNHDA and CDR2 as SQIVND (reference sequence). After removal of 7 bases from V and 5 bases from J, the junction contained 8 bases not matched to a gene. This CDR3 region has 14 residues. The CDR3 DNA sequence: TGTGCCAGTAAGGGGGACAGCTCGCGAAACACCATATATTTT. It translates to CASKGDSSRNTIYF. Filled out from reference TRBV19 and TRBJ1-3, the complete variable domain reads DGGITQSPKYLFRKEGQNVTLSCEQNLNHDAMYWYRQDPGQGLRLIYYSQIVNDFQKGDIAEGYSVSREKKESFPLTVTSAQKNPTAFYLCASKGDSSRNTIYFGEGSWLTVV.

CDR3 sequence: CASGSSASYEQYF. In DNA form, the CDR3 reads TGTGCCAGCGGATCTAGCGCCTCCTACGAGCAGTACTTC. The chain has TRBV28 and TRBJ2-7; D may be TRBD2 (6 bases). Per germline, CDR1 MDHEN and CDR2 SYDVKM. The V and J ends lost 8 bases and 0 bases respectively, with 11 bases between them. CDR3 length equals 13 residues.

This clone came up once. The chain links TRBV4-3 to TRBJ1-1; 8 bases are a match to TRBD1. V was pared by 2 bases and J by 2 bases, with 4 bases of the junction left unmatched. Germline CDR1 reads LGHNA; CDR2 reads YSLEER. CDR3 length: 15 residues. The CDR3 coding sequence is TGCGCCAGCAGCCAACGGGGACAGGCTAACACTGAAGCTTTCTTT. It translates to CASSQRGQANTEAFF.

This clone was recorded once. The rearrangement links TRBV6-5 to TRBJ2-7, with D uncertain. The CDR3 sequence is 15 residues long. In germline, CDR1 is MNHEY, CDR2 SVGAGI. Deletions cut 6 bases from V and 2 bases from J, with 17 bases between. The CDR3 DNA follows: TGTGCCAGCAGACCCCTAGTGCGCGCCGCCTACGAGCAGTACTTC. It is translated as CASRPLVRAAYEQYF.

V gene TRBV2 combines with J gene TRBJ1-1; the D gene is possibly TRBD1 (6 bases). Trimming stripped 2 bases from V and 7 bases from J, with 17 bases between. The CDR3 totals 15 residues. Germline V gives CDR1 SNHLY, CDR2 FYNNEI. CDR3 sequence: CASSEWTASWGEAFF. The CDR3 nucleotides are TGTGCCAGCAGTGAATGGACAGCAAGTTGGGGTGAAGCTTTCTTT.

The chain couples TRBV9 to TRBJ2-5; 7 bases line up with TRBD1. The germline V gene has CDR1 SGDLS and CDR2 YYNGEE. The CDR3 spans 15 residues. Trimming took 0 bases from V and 3 from J; bases not matched to a gene: 5. The CDR3 coding sequence is TGTGCCAGCAGCGTAGTAGGGGGCGACAAAGAGACCCAGTACTTC. Amino acid sequence: CASSVVGGDKETQYF.

In regard to this clone: Distinct nucleotide sequences in the sample also encode this CDR3. The rearrangement links TRBV7-6 to TRBJ2-1; 11 positions match TRBD2. The germline CDR1 and CDR2 sequences are SGHVS and FNYEAQ. The J segment lost 4 bases and the V segment lost 0 bases, leaving 2 bases of the junction unmatched. This CDR3 contains 16 residues. The CDR3 loop is CASSLAGTSGYNEQFF. The CDR3 DNA follows: TGTGCCAGCAGCTTAGCGGGGACTAGCGGATACAATGAGCAGTTCTTC.